The T cell receptor beta chain described here comes from a study of T cells in localized non-small cell lung cancer. The CDR3 length is 16 residues, termini included. Produced via immunoSEQ multiplex PCR; TCRdb's table is partial and in-frame only. The sample yields a few thousand clones, 20% to 25% seen once. Samples of adjacent lung lacking atypia were obtained no closer than 2 cm to the tumor margin. Regarding the study as a whole: Among the top 100 tumor clones, a median about 60 appeared in adjacent lung. Increased T cell density in blood showed an association with longer overall survival. Uninvolved adjacent lung showed higher T cell clonality than tumor.

On this clone: What it binds is not known. No DNA is shown, since the ends of the CDR3 on it are uncertain; the CDR3 is the one TCRdb lists.

This receptor was obtained from a male donor at least 60 years old with stage I lung adenocarcinoma. The sequencing used normal lung tissue next to the tumor, collected before any cancer treatment. V and J are TRBV7-5 and TRBJ1-1; the D call TRBD1 from the table was never checked on the DNA. TRBV7-5 is described as a pseudogene. CDR3 protein: CASSVGWGHGNTEAFF.